Below, 20 T cell receptor beta chains from the same sample are listed, as sequenced in a study of cytomegalovirus exposure and HLA in healthy donors. Primers for the PCR totalled 60 Vbeta and 13 Jbeta. The protocol was immunoSEQ multiplex PCR, while the TCRdb copy is restricted to in-frame clones and leaves out a portion. The table has approximately 140,000 clones, over 75% seen once. Sequencing was carried out using PBMCs. These receptors were taken from a woman between 45 and 60 years old in good health and CMV-seropositive.

The chain uses TRBV6-1 and TRBJ1-3, with 8 bases matching TRBD1. J gave up 7 bases and V 5 bases, and 4 bases lay outside the gene matches. The CDR3 loop spans 13 amino acids. Per germline, CDR1 MNHNS and CDR2 SASEGT. The CDR3 nucleotides read TGTGCCAGCAGTAGGACAGGGAGTAACACCATATATTTT. Its translation: CASSRTGSNTIYF.

This rearrangement joins TRBV6-1 to TRBJ1-3; no clear D gene. Germline CDR1 is MNHNS and CDR2 is SASEGT. CDR3 length: 13 amino acids. The V end was cut by 4 bases, the J end by 4 bases, with 8 bases between. CDR3 DNA: TGTGCCAGCAGTGTTCGGGTCGGAAACACCATATATTTT. This translates into CASSVRVGNTIYF.

The CDR3 DNA reads TGTGCCTGGAGCGCCCGGACTGGCGGGAATGCTTTCTTT. Its translation: CAWSARTGGNAFF. This chain joins TRBV30 and TRBJ1-1, with no clear D. This CDR3 contains 13 residues. Between the trimmed V and J ends, which lost 3 bases and 11 bases, there was a span of 19 bases. Germline V gene sequence: CDR1 GTSNPN, CDR2 SVGIG (reference sequence). Variable domain in full (rest from reference TRBV30 and TRBJ1-1): SQTIHQWPATLVQPVGSPLSLECTVEGTSNPNLYWYRQAAGRGLQLLFYSVGIGQISSEVPQNLSASRPQDRQFILSSKKLLLSDSGFYLCAWSARTGGNAFFGQGTRLTVV.

V is TRBV5-1 and J is TRBJ2-3; D is possibly TRBD2 (6 bases). V was cut by 3 bases and J by 2 bases, with 13 bases left in between. This CDR3 region has 15 residues. The germline CDR1 and CDR2 sequences are SGHRS and YFSETQ. This chain's CDR3 is CASSSFGTVTDTQYF. CDR3 in DNA: TGCGCCAGCAGCTCGTTCGGGACTGTCACAGATACGCAGTATTTT.

The chain is built from TRBV6-5 and TRBJ2-7, with 7 positions matching TRBD2. This CDR3 is built from 15 residues. CDR1 MNHEY and CDR2 SVGAGI come from the germline V gene. The trim removed 6 bases at V and 0 bases at J, leaving 8 bases unmatched. The CDR3 loop reads CASRTSGKSSYEQYF. CDR3 coding DNA: TGTGCCAGCAGGACCAGCGGGAAGAGCTCCTACGAGCAGTACTTC.

This chain joins TRBV7-3 and TRBJ2-2, with D perhaps matching TRBD2 (6 bases). Trimming cost V 10 bases and J 5 bases, with 17 bases left between them. This CDR3 is 14 amino acids long. Germline loops: CDR1 SGHTA, CDR2 FQGTGA. The CDR3 DNA is TGTGCCACCTGGGAGGCTATCGGTACCGGGGAGCTGTTTTTT. Translation: CATWEAIGTGELFF.

The rearrangement uses TRBV15 and TRBJ2-6; perhaps TRBD2 as D (7 bases). Germline assignment: CDR1 LNHNV and CDR2 YYDKDF (reference sequence). The CDR3 loop spans 19 amino acids. V lost 3 bases to trimming and J lost 4 bases, with 22 bases between them. CDR3 amino acids: CATSREGVRGAAGANVLTF. The CDR3, as DNA: TGTGCCACCAGCAGGGAAGGGGTCCGGGGGGCAGCCGGGGCCAACGTCCTGACTTTC.

The J gene is TRBJ1-1, the V gene TRBV6-5; 7 bases map to TRBD1. CDR1 MNHEY and CDR2 SVGAGI come from the germline V gene. V shed 6 bases and J 0 bases; nucleotides not matched to a gene: 4. The CDR3 loop spans 14 amino acids. As DNA, the CDR3 is TGTGCCAGCAGACTACAGGGGATGAACACTGAAGCTTTCTTT. Translated, it gives CASRLQGMNTEAFF.

The rearrangement joins TRBV7-9 to TRBJ2-5; D is uncertain. V was cut by 1 base and J by 0 bases, with 9 bases left in between. This CDR3 contains 15 residues. Germline V gene sequence: CDR1 SEHNR, CDR2 FQNEAQ (reference sequence). CDR3 residues: CASSLDPRYQETQYF. CDR3 nucleotides: TGTGCCAGCAGCTTAGACCCGCGCTACCAAGAGACCCAGTACTTC.

The gene calls are TRBV19 and TRBJ1-2, with D possibly TRBD1 on 6 matching bases. V was cut by 3 bases and J by 1 base, with 21 bases left in between. The CDR3 runs 18 residues. Germline V CDR1 and CDR2: LNHDA, SQIVND (reference sequence). CDR3 in amino acids: CASSIPARQAAYNYGYTF. In nucleotides, the CDR3 is TGTGCCAGTAGTATCCCGGCTCGACAGGCGGCGTATAACTATGGCTACACCTTC.

The J gene is TRBJ2-1, the V gene TRBV5-1; no firm D call. The length of the CDR3 is 12 residues. The ends were cut back, 0 bases at V and 8 bases at J, with 6 bases in the middle. The V gene's germline CDR1 is SGHRS and CDR2 YFSETQ. The CDR3 DNA reads TGCGCCAGCAGCTTGGGAGTGTATGAGCAGTTCTTC. Residues: CASSLGVYEQFF.

V is TRBV19 and J is TRBJ2-7; 11 bases agree with TRBD1. CDR3 length: 15 residues. The trim removed 1 base at V and 5 bases at J, leaving 4 bases unmatched. CDR1 LNHDA and CDR2 SQIVND come from the germline V gene (reference sequence). This CDR3 is CASSIVGTGGDEQYF. In nucleotides, the CDR3 is TGTGCCAGTAGTATAGTTGGGACAGGGGGTGACGAGCAGTACTTC.

This sequence joins TRBV5-4 and TRBJ1-1, with 7 bases matching TRBD1. The V segment lost 2 bases and the J segment 2 bases; nucleotides outside the gene matches: 6. CDR3 size: 15 residues. Germline CDR1 reads SGHNT; CDR2 reads YYREEE (reference sequence). CDR3 sequence: CASSLPGQINTEAFF. As DNA, the CDR3 is TGTGCCAGCAGCTTACCGGGACAGATTAACACTGAAGCTTTCTTT.

V and J are TRBV28 and TRBJ1-2; 8 nucleotides line up with TRBD1. Germline V gene data show CDR1 as MDHEN and CDR2 as SYDVKM. This CDR3 region has 15 residues. With V trimmed by 4 bases and J by 4 bases, 8 bases remained unmatched. Written as DNA, the CDR3 is TGTGCCAGCAGTTCCCTAGGACAGGGCTCCTATGGCTACACCTTC. As protein: CASSSLGQGSYGYTF.

Comments on this clone: Germline is not matched at one junction end, which may reflect a read error. The same CDR3 arises from other DNA sequences in this sample as well. The chain combines TRBV7-2 with TRBJ2-1, with D tentatively TRBD2 (5 bases). Germline values: CDR1 SGHTA, CDR2 FQGNSA. The CDR3 is made up of 17 amino acids. For the CDR3, the DNA is TGCGCCAGCAGTTCTTTCGGGGTCCCGAGCTCCTACAATGAGCAGTTCTTC. Residues: CASSSFGVPSSYNEQFF.

V is TRBV19 and J is TRBJ2-7; D is uncertain. V gave up 3 bases and J gave up 3 bases, with 15 bases separating them. CDR1 and CDR2 from the germline V gene are LNHDA and SQIVND (reference sequence). The length of the CDR3 is 15 residues. In DNA form, the CDR3 reads TGTGCCAGTAGTATTTCGGGTCAACTTATCTACGAGCAGTACTTC. Amino acids: CASSISGQLIYEQYF.

The CDR3 DNA reads TGTGCCAGCAGCCTACCTGCGAGCGAGGCCCTCTATGGCTACACCTTC. Translating it yields CASSLPASEALYGYTF. This chain connects TRBV5-4 to TRBJ1-2, with D hard to call. CDR3 length: 16 amino acids. From germline, CDR1 is SGHNT and CDR2 YYREEE (reference sequence). The V end lost 4 bases, the J end lost 4 bases, and 20 bases lay between the germline ends.

The rearrangement uses TRBV30 and TRBJ1-2; TRBD1 agrees at 9 bases. The CDR3 is 14 amino acids. Trimming took 2 bases from V and 6 from J; bases not matched to a gene: 7. Germline CDR1 GTSNPN, CDR2 SVGIG (reference sequence). As DNA, the CDR3 is TGTGCCTGGAGTCTTCCGGGACAGGGCAATGGCTACACCTTC. This translates into CAWSLPGQGNGYTF. Variable domain in full (rest from reference TRBV30 and TRBJ1-2): SQTIHQWPATLVQPVGSPLSLECTVEGTSNPNLYWYRQAAGRGLQLLFYSVGIGQISSEVPQNLSASRPQDRQFILSSKKLLLSDSGFYLCAWSLPGQGNGYTFGSGTRLTVV.

The gene calls are TRBV11-1 and TRBJ1-2; the D gene is possibly TRBD1 (6 bases). CDR1 and CDR2 from the germline V gene are SGHAT and FQDESV (reference sequence). The CDR3 spans 15 residues. Deletions cut 0 bases from V and 2 bases from J, with 10 bases between. CDR3 nucleotides: TGTGCCAGCAGCTTAGCAGCAGGGGCGAACTATGGCTACACCTTC. Amino acids: CASSLAAGANYGYTF.

The V call is TRBV18, the J call TRBJ1-2, with a possible D match to TRBD1 (5 bases). In germline, CDR1 is KGHSH, CDR2 LQKENI. The CDR3 covers 16 residues. V was cut by 2 bases and J by 4 bases, with 17 bases left in between. Here the CDR3 DNA reads TGTGCCAGCTCACCATCGGTGGGCCTAAGGGGCTATGGCTACACCTTC. It specifies CASSPSVGLRGYGYTF.